The T cell receptor (beta chain) under discussion was sequenced for a study of regulatory T cells in long-lasting Graves disease listed by TCRdb under 2021. Some background on the complete study: Newly diagnosed Graves' disease patients had taken antithyroid drugs for less than 3 months. Persistent Graves' disease patients were compared with newly diagnosed Graves' disease patients by peripheral blood TCR sequencing and RNA sequencing. The study was conducted in China and was registered as a clinical trial. A total of about 33 samples were covered by TCR sequencing, comprising approximately 13 persistent and around 20 newly diagnosed Graves' disease patients. What the research found in general, with its limitations: Sequencing and analysis were limited to the TCR beta chain. TRBV28, TRBJ1-2 and TRBJ2-5 were preferentially used in persistent disease, while TRBV20-1 and TRBJ2-1 were favored in newly diagnosed disease. The study examined only peripheral blood because the primary lesion, thyroid tissue, could not be accessed. Patients with persistent disease shared more public clonotypes (fewer than 3,000) than newly diagnosed patients did (roughly 970). The authors acknowledged the small sample size as a limitation that may reduce accuracy. Lower TCR Shannon entropy and fewer highly expanded clones were observed in persistent Graves' disease patients than in newly diagnosed patients, which suggested clonal expansion.

The protocol used for the library was multiplex PCR. These reads were obtained on an Illumina HiSeq 4000. CDR3 regions were amplified by Arm-PCR with iRepertoire HTBI primers to construct TCR beta libraries. Gel purification was performed on PCR products prior to sequencing. The authors' analysis ran thus. Across samples, around 62 TRBV and 13 to 15 TRBJ segments were identified and used for gene usage analysis of CDR3 amino acid clonotypes. Filtered high-quality paired reads were merged into contigs using COPE and FqMerger. BLAST was used to align contigs to the IMGT TRBV, TRBD and TRBJ reference genes, and CDR3 was defined following IMGT. Highly expanded clones were defined as clonotypes with a frequency above 0.1%. Shannon entropy served as the measure of repertoire diversity, while the Gini coefficient captured V-J evenness. A clonotype was considered public if more than one individual shared it. Using fastp trimming at Q25 and MiXCR clonotype assembly, TCRdb reanalyzed the public sequencing data and kept in-frame beta chains. Entries are consolidated by CDR3 protein sequence, retaining the most common genes and DNA. The V and J calls and clone size come from TCRdb's table, not from the authors' own analysis. The sample contains some 500,000 distinct CDR3 sequences, roughly 12% of them found a single time. Roughly a tenth of the sample belongs to the ten largest clones.

This specimen's time point label, interpreted: newly diagnosed GD, antithyroid drugs for less than 3 months. RNA was extracted from PBMCs in TRIzol for both TCR sequencing and RNA sequencing. The diagnosis of Graves' disease was made according to American Thyroid Association guidelines. Recruitment of patients was carried out at an endocrinology department in Xi'an, China. From each patient, around 9 milliliters of peripheral blood was collected into an EDTA anticoagulant tube. Ficoll Paque Plus density gradient separation was used to isolate PBMCs, and no additional T cell sorting was done. An Agilent 2100 Bioanalyzer and agarose gel were used to assess RNA quality, and a NanoDrop 2000 was used to measure RNA concentration. The CDR3, from cysteine to phenylalanine, totals 15 residues. Of the read, only the CDR3 DNA is kept; its 45 bases are in frame from base 1. V loses 3 bases of germline sequence and J loses 5 bases, and the interval between the two ends is 13 bases.

This clonotype was recorded at least ten times. This clone's antigen is unknown. The sample holds no much larger clone one base away, and base qualities are not on file. These sequences were also reported in another study, on T cells in Graves' hyperthyroidism and ophthalmopathy. The second paper states: A patient counted as having stable Graves' hyperthyroidism if no progression to ophthalmopathy occurred over 18 months of follow-up. Hyperthyroidism patients were newly diagnosed, with disease duration under 2 months, and aged 18 to 65 years. Patients with uncontrolled infections, other autoimmune diseases, pregnancy or lactation were excluded. Diagnoses relied on clinical symptoms, serum thyroxine and TRAb, thyroid ultrasound and orbital computed tomography. The first round of RT-PCR for the TCR CDR3 was performed with the HTBI primer set and the Qiagen OneStep RT-PCR kit. Blood samples also contained most of the expanded thyroid clonotypes (frequency above 0.001), which suggests that blood repertoires may reflect thyroid immune responses. A model built on a 13 V-J signature distinguished ophthalmopathy from stable hyperthyroidism, reaching around 87% sensitivity and around 81% specificity in cross-validation and 80%/75% in testing. In validation, the model predicted progression to ophthalmopathy a median of about 6.5 months before onset, with about 64% sensitivity and about 72% specificity. To identify TCR V-J signatures that set the groups apart, the researchers used a discovery cohort of 90 to 100 patients, made up of 43 with Graves' ophthalmopathy and approximately 57 with stable Graves' hyperthyroidism. Whether ophthalmopathy could be predicted prospectively was tested in an independent validation cohort made up of approximately 19 hyperthyroidism patients plus 17 patients who later progressed to ophthalmopathy. The 90 to 100 discovery patients were randomly divided into training and test sets at a 7:3 ratio. The study also compared thyroid tissue and blood T-cell repertoires from a handful of Graves' hyperthyroidism patients. Following sampling, methimazole starting at 30 mg daily was given to hyperthyroidism patients, and high-dose intravenous methylprednisolone was given to ophthalmopathy patients. Libraries were constructed in a second round of multiplex PCR, after which size selection and purification were carried out. Libraries were sequenced paired-end with 100 bp reads on an Illumina HiSeq2000. SOAPnuke was used to process the raw data, with reads discarded if the reads contained adapters or uncalled bases, had a mean Phred below 15, or lacked an exact constant-primer or identifier match. High-quality paired reads were merged with COPE v1.2.5, and unique nucleotide sequences were defined as clonotypes. MiTCR v1.1 was used to align clonotypes to the IMGT TRBV, TRBD and TRBJ reference segments. Analysis was restricted to V-J combinations with a frequency above 0.0001, which covered roughly 99% of repertoires. A TCS score was defined as the ratio of F50 (clonal expansion) to E x V (chaos), with BLOSUM62-based TCRdist applied between CDR3 peptides within each V-J. Welch's t-statistics and random forest reduced approximately 520 V-J features to roughly 13, which were used in a naive Bayes classifier (R e1071). Sample size was not statistically predetermined, and blinding of investigators to group allocation was not performed. TCR Vbeta CDR3 sequencing of 135 peripheral blood samples (fewer than 45 ophthalmopathy, some 75 hyperthyroidism and some 17 progressor patients) is reported in the paper.

This receptor chain uses TRBV12-3 or TRBV12-4 and TRBJ2-2; the D call could be TRBD1 or TRBD2, with each sharing 5 bases. This receptor was obtained from a man aged 25 to 40 with Graves disease. Donor details come from another sample of the same person, matched by shared clones. Sequenced material: peripheral blood mononuclear cells (PBMCs), taken at new diagnosis, from a patient treated with antithyroid drugs. The nucleotides read TGTGCCAGCAGTTTGGGGGTCCCGGGGACCGGGGAGCTGTTTTTT. Protein translation: CASSLGVPGTGELFF.